These 25 T cell receptor beta chains share one sample of origin, sequenced in a study of blood T cell repertoires in COVID-19. Some clones are missing from TCRdb's copy, which holds only in-frame ones; the method was immunoSEQ multiplex PCR. The table lists about 50,000 clones, approximately 82% of them singletons, with around 5.7% in the top ten. The sample comprised peripheral blood. The receptors were sampled from a woman of 80 years or more with acute or convalescent COVID-19.

V is TRBV5-6 and J is TRBJ1-2; no clear D gene. The germline gives CDR1 SGHDT, CDR2 YYEEEE. V was cut by 1 base and J by 4 bases, with 11 bases left in between. There are 14 residues in the CDR3. This CDR3 reads CASSLWQAPYGYTF. Here the CDR3 DNA reads TGTGCCAGCAGCTTGTGGCAGGCCCCCTATGGCTACACCTTC. Using reference TRBV5-6 and TRBJ1-2 for the parts outside the CDR3, the full variable domain is DAGVTQSPTHLIKTRGQQVTLRCSPKSGHDTVSWYQQALGQGPQFIFQYYEEEERQRGNFPDRFSGHQFPNYSSELNVNALLLGDSALYLCASSLWQAPYGYTFGSGTRLTVV.

The genes are TRBV11-2 and TRBJ2-1; 8 bases align to TRBD1. Per the germline V gene, CDR1 is SGHAT and CDR2 is FQNNGV. V gave up 1 base and J gave up 3 bases; unmatched junction bases: 5. The CDR3 spans 16 residues. The CDR3 DNA sequence: TGTGCCAGCAGCTTAGTAACCGGGACAGGCTACAATGAGCAGTTCTTC. Protein sequence: CASSLVTGTGYNEQFF. Based on the CDR3 plus reference TRBV11-2 and TRBJ2-1, the full variable domain is EAGVAQSPRYKIIEKRQSVAFWCNPISGHATLYWYQQILGQGPKLLIQFQNNGVVDDSQLPKDRFSAERLKGVDSTLKIQPAKLEDSAVYLCASSLVTGTGYNEQFFGPGTRLTVL.

This chain connects TRBV6-2 or TRBV6-3 to TRBJ2-5; 13 nucleotides line up with TRBD2. This CDR3 region has 19 residues. CDR1 MNHEY and CDR2 SVGEGT come from the germline V gene. V shed 4 bases, J shed 0 bases, and the junction held 11 bases outside the gene matches. The CDR3, as DNA: TGTGCCAGCAGTTTCCTTACTAGCGGGGGGGCCTTGAACCAAGAGACCCAGTACTTC. Translated, it gives CASSFLTSGGALNQETQYF.

This clone was found a few times. This chain links TRBV5-1 with TRBJ1-6; D remains unclear. This CDR3 has 15 amino acids. Germline V gene lookup returns CDR1 SGHRS and CDR2 YFSETQ. The V and J ends lost 0 bases and 8 bases respectively, with 12 bases between them. This CDR3 is CASSLAGGNYSPLHF. In DNA form, the CDR3 reads TGCGCCAGCAGCTTGGCGGGAGGGAACTATTCACCCCTCCACTTT.

The rearrangement uses TRBV10-2 and TRBJ2-7; TRBD1 matches at 8 bases. The J segment lost 6 bases and the V segment lost 8 bases, leaving 3 bases of the junction unmatched. CDR1 and CDR2 from the germline V gene are WSHSY and SAAADI. This CDR3 has 11 amino acids. CDR3 bases: TGCGCCAGCGGACAGGGCGGCGAGCAGTACTTC. It is translated as CASGQGGEQYF.

The chain is built from TRBV11-2 and TRBJ2-3; 7 nucleotides agree with TRBD2. The CDR3 totals 12 residues. The V gene's germline CDR1 is SGHAT and CDR2 FQNNGV. The J segment lost 8 bases and the V segment lost 6 bases, leaving 5 bases of the junction unmatched. CDR3 residues: CASRETGGTQYF. CDR3 DNA sequence: TGTGCCAGCAGGGAAACGGGAGGTACGCAGTATTTT.

The rearrangement joins TRBV5-1 to TRBJ1-1; unclear D gene. Germline CDR1 is SGHRS and CDR2 is YFSETQ. V was cut by 6 bases and J by 4 bases, with 16 bases left in between. This CDR3 has 14 residues. The CDR3 protein is CASNTLPGSTEAFF. The CDR3 DNA is TGCGCCAGCAACACGTTGCCGGGGAGCACTGAAGCTTTCTTT.

The rearrangement uses TRBV5-5 and TRBJ2-2; D call uncertain. Germline V CDR1 and CDR2: SGHKS, YYEKEE (reference sequence). V lost 4 bases, J lost 4 bases, and 11 bases lay in between. The CDR3 sequence is 14 residues long. DNA of the CDR3: TGTGCCAGCAGCGCCGCGACATTCACCGGGGAGCTGTTTTTT. Encoded protein: CASSAATFTGELFF.

This chain connects TRBV11-2 to TRBJ1-1; D unclear. Germline lookup yields CDR1 SGHAT and CDR2 FQNNGV. Trimming removed 2 bases from V and 9 bases from J, with 7 bases in between. The CDR3 sequence is 11 residues long. CDR3 amino acids: CASSLSEKAFF. CDR3 in DNA: TGTGCCAGCAGCTTAAGCGAGAAAGCTTTCTTT. The full variable domain, with the rest looked up from reference TRBV11-2 and TRBJ1-1, is EAGVAQSPRYKIIEKRQSVAFWCNPISGHATLYWYQQILGQGPKLLIQFQNNGVVDDSQLPKDRFSAERLKGVDSTLKIQPAKLEDSAVYLCASSLSEKAFFGQGTRLTVV.

The V gene is TRBV5-1, the J gene TRBJ1-1; D not certain. The CDR3 contains 15 residues. V was trimmed by 4 bases and J by 0 bases, leaving 13 bases between them. CDR1 and CDR2 (germline): SGHRS, YFSETQ. The CDR3 region has the DNA TGCGCCAGCAGCACTCGTGGAGGGCTGAACACTGAAGCTTTCTTT. It translates to CASSTRGGLNTEAFF.

The chain is built from TRBV19 and TRBJ1-3; D is perhaps TRBD1 (5 bases). CDR3 length equals 16 residues. Deletions cut 5 bases from V and 1 base from J, with 15 bases between. Germline CDR1 LNHDA, CDR2 SQIVND (reference sequence). The DNA of the CDR3 is TGTGCCAGTAGTGCCCTAAATCAGGGATCTGGAAACACCATATATTTT. Its protein is CASSALNQGSGNTIYF.

This clone came up a few times. The V gene is TRBV2, the J gene TRBJ1-5, with 10 bases identical to TRBD1. Unmatched junction bases numbered 5, after V lost 3 bases and J lost 6 bases. The V gene's germline CDR1 is SNHLY and CDR2 FYNNEI. The CDR3 has 15 amino acids. CDR3 DNA sequence: TGTGCCAGCAGTGAGGAGACAGGGGGCCTTCAGCCCCAGCATTTT. It codes for CASSEETGGLQPQHF.

J is TRBJ1-1 and V is TRBV6-4, with D unclear. Germline CDR1 is MRHNA and CDR2 is SNTAGT. Trimming left V 6 bases short and J 0 bases short, with 8 bases between. The CDR3 runs 13 residues. CDR3 amino acids: CASRQNMNTEAFF. In nucleotides, the CDR3 is TGTGCCAGCAGGCAGAACATGAACACTGAAGCTTTCTTT.

In nucleotides, the CDR3 is TGTGCCAGCAGCTTGCAGGGGACCTACACCGGGGAGCTGTTTTTT. Amino acid sequence: CASSLQGTYTGELFF. V usage is TRBV5-4 and J usage is TRBJ2-2, with D perhaps matching TRBD1 (6 bases). The germline V and J ends were trimmed by 1 base and 3 bases, with 10 bases remaining between them. The CDR3 runs to 15 residues. Germline CDR1 reads SGHNT; CDR2 reads YYREEE (reference sequence).

The chain couples TRBV6-5 to TRBJ1-5; the match to TRBD1 covers 8 bases. V shed 7 bases and J 4 bases; nucleotides not matched to a gene: 3. The V gene's germline CDR1 is MNHEY and CDR2 SVGAGI. This CDR3 contains 13 residues. CDR3 sequence: CASTRDRNQPQHF. Written as DNA, the CDR3 is TGTGCCAGCACGCGGGACAGGAATCAGCCCCAGCATTTT.

The rearrangement joins TRBV5-1 to TRBJ2-5; 7 nucleotides align to TRBD2. V gave up 2 bases and J gave up 1 base; unmatched junction bases: 5. This CDR3 is built from 15 residues. Looked up from germline, CDR1 is SGHRS and CDR2 is YFSETQ. CDR3 protein: CASSFIAGIQETQYF. CDR3 DNA: TGCGCCAGCAGCTTCATAGCGGGTATCCAAGAGACCCAGTACTTC. The full variable domain, rest sourced from reference TRBV5-1 and TRBJ2-5, is KAGVTQTPRYLIKTRGQQVTLSCSPISGHRSVSWYQQTPGQGLQFLFEYFSETQRNKGNFPGRFSGRQFSNSRSEMNVSTLELGDSALYLCASSFIAGIQETQYFGPGTRLLVL.

This rearrangement joins TRBV11-3 to TRBJ1-1; D gene ambiguous. V lost 4 bases and J 0 bases, leaving 15 bases between the germline ends. Per germline, CDR1 SGHNT and CDR2 YENEEA. The CDR3 has 16 residues. CDR3 region: CASSSRRGILNTEAFF. The CDR3 coding sequence is TGTGCCAGCAGCTCAAGAAGAGGGATTTTGAACACTGAAGCTTTCTTT.

The chain employs TRBV7-9 and TRBJ2-5, with D tentatively TRBD2 (5 bases). Trimming shortened V by 5 bases and J by 5 bases, and 18 bases separated the two germline ends. The CDR3 totals 15 residues. Germline assignment: CDR1 SEHNR and CDR2 FQNEAQ (reference sequence). The CDR3 spells CASSGWTSRLETQYF. The CDR3 DNA follows: TGTGCCAGCAGCGGGTGGACTTCACGTTTGGAGACCCAGTACTTC.

V and J are TRBV18 and TRBJ1-3; 12 nucleotides line up with TRBD1. Looked up from germline, CDR1 is KGHSH and CDR2 is LQKENI. V shed 3 bases, J shed 6 bases, and the junction held 9 bases outside the gene matches. This CDR3 contains 17 residues. The CDR3 nucleotides read TGTGCCAGCTCACCTATAACCGGGACAGGGGGCGAAAACACCATATATTTT. Translated: CASSPITGTGGENTIYF. The entire variable domain, with the rest obtained from reference TRBV18 and TRBJ1-3, is as follows: NAGVMQNPRHLVRRRGQEARLRCSPMKGHSHVYWYRQLPEEGLKFMVYLQKENIIDESGMPKERFSAEFPKEGPSILRIQQVVRGDSAAYFCASSPITGTGGENTIYFGEGSWLTVV.

This chain joins TRBV5-1 and TRBJ2-7, with a weak D call TRBD2 (6 bases). Germline assignment: CDR1 SGHRS and CDR2 YFSETQ. Trimming removed 1 base at V and 4 bases at J, with 15 bases between. The CDR3 has 15 residues. The CDR3 sequence is CASSLTWGGIYEQYF. CDR3 bases: TGCGCCAGCAGCTTGACGTGGGGCGGGATATACGAGCAGTACTTC.

The V gene is TRBV7-6, the J gene TRBJ2-2; the match to TRBD2 covers 7 bases. The CDR3 runs to 16 residues. Unmatched junction bases numbered 4, after V lost 2 bases and J lost 1 base. From germline, CDR1 is SGHVS and CDR2 FNYEAQ. The CDR3 reads CASSLMASGNTGELFF. Here the CDR3 DNA reads TGTGCCAGCAGCTTAATGGCTAGCGGGAACACCGGGGAGCTGTTTTTT.

This sequence joins TRBV29-1 and TRBJ1-5; no definite D call. The CDR3 spans 14 residues. The germline V gene has CDR1 SQVTM and CDR2 ANQGSEA. The ends were cut back, 3 bases at V and 1 base at J, with 10 bases in the middle. This CDR3 reads CSVDEGGSNQPQHF. The CDR3 coding sequence is TGCAGCGTTGATGAGGGTGGGAGCAATCAGCCCCAGCATTTT.

This chain uses TRBV28 with TRBJ2-7; a weak D match, TRBD2 (6 bases). CDR1 and CDR2 from the germline V gene are MDHEN and SYDVKM. This CDR3 comprises 14 residues. The V and J ends lost 3 bases and 2 bases respectively, with 11 bases between them. DNA for the CDR3: TGTGCCAGCAGTTTGCGGGACCCTCCCTACGAGCAGTACTTC. This translates into CASSLRDPPYEQYF.

The chain links TRBV25-1 to TRBJ2-5, with TRBD2 matching 11 bases. CDR3 length: 16 amino acids. J was trimmed by 5 bases and V by 2 bases; bases with no gene match: 7. The germline V gene has CDR1 MGHDK and CDR2 SYGVNS. CDR3 in amino acids: CASSEGVAGGRETQYF. CDR3 in DNA: TGTGCCAGCAGTGAAGGCGTAGCGGGGGGGCGGGAGACCCAGTACTTC.

This clone came up a few times. V usage is TRBV6-5 and J usage is TRBJ1-1; no clear D gene. Trimming took off 6 bases at V and 6 bases at J, with 8 bases between the two ends. The CDR3 has 11 residues. Germline values: CDR1 MNHEY, CDR2 SVGAGI. DNA for the CDR3: TGTGCCAGCAGATTATTCTCTGAAGCTTTCTTT. This translates into CASRLFSEAFF.